Presented here are 19 T cell receptor beta chains from one specimen sequenced in a study of cytomegalovirus exposure and HLA in healthy donors. Primers for the PCR totalled 60 Vbeta and 13 Jbeta. Profiling relied on immunoSEQ multiplex PCR, and the TCRdb table lists in-frame clones only, not all of them. There are approximately 120,000 clones in the sample; 74% occur only once, and 3.5% to 5% lies in the top ten. The sequenced sample was PBMCs. All receptors derive from a woman between 50 and 59 years old in good health and CMV-seropositive.

The V gene is TRBV7-9, the J gene TRBJ1-6; D gene ambiguous. The CDR3 is made up of 13 amino acids. Germline V gene sequence: CDR1 SEHNR, CDR2 FQNEAQ (reference sequence). V dropped 5 bases and J dropped 7 bases, with 9 bases sitting between them. The CDR3 DNA sequence: TGTGCCAGCAGCCCAGCGAGGAATTCACCCCTCCACTTT. Translation gives CASSPARNSPLHF.

The genes are TRBV15 and TRBJ2-7, with D tentatively TRBD2 (5 bases). The CDR3 spans 16 residues. Germline V gene data show CDR1 as LNHNV and CDR2 as YYDKDF (reference sequence). Trimming pared 0 bases from V and 5 bases from J, leaving 17 bases between. In DNA, the CDR3 is TGTGCCACCAGCAGAGATGGTCTAGCCCCCTTCCACGAGCAGTACTTC. Translated: CATSRDGLAPFHEQYF.

V usage is TRBV19 and J usage is TRBJ1-6; 9 bases fit TRBD1. Germline lookup yields CDR1 LNHDA and CDR2 SQIVND (reference sequence). The V and J ends lost 8 bases and 5 bases, in that order; junction bases with no gene match: 7. This CDR3 is 15 amino acids long. The CDR3 region has the DNA TGTGCCAGTGGTAAACAGGGGGCGGATAATTCACCCCTCCACTTT. This codes for CASGKQGADNSPLHF.

The rearrangement links TRBV28 to TRBJ1-1; TRBD1 matches 8 bases. This CDR3 is 14 amino acids long. The junction had 6 bases not matched to a gene; V was cut back by 7 bases and J by 2 bases. The germline V gene has CDR1 MDHEN and CDR2 SYDVKM. CDR3 DNA sequence: TGTGCCAGCATTCCCTCAGGGGGCAACACTGAAGCTTTCTTT. This sequence encodes CASIPSGGNTEAFF.

The chain has TRBV2 and TRBJ1-3; D is uncertain. The V end lost 7 bases, the J end lost 3 bases, and 7 bases lay between the germline ends. The CDR3 spans 12 residues. The germline gives CDR1 SNHLY, CDR2 FYNNEI. The DNA of the CDR3 is TGTGCCAGCAAGCCCGATGGAAACACCATATATTTT. Its translation is CASKPDGNTIYF.

The gene calls are TRBV7-2 and TRBJ2-5, with 8 bases matching TRBD2. This CDR3 comprises 15 residues. V gave up 4 bases and J gave up 2 bases; unmatched junction bases: 6. Germline loops: CDR1 SGHTA, CDR2 FQGNSA. The CDR3 DNA reads as TGTGCCAGCAGCTCCGCGGGGGGCGCACAAGAGACCCAGTACTTC. Translating gives CASSSAGGAQETQYF.

This clone was counted once. The CDR3 coding sequence is TGTGCCAGCAGTGAAATAGGGGCCATTGGGGCCAACGTCCTGACTTTC. Translating it yields CASSEIGAIGANVLTF. The rearrangement uses TRBV6-1 and TRBJ2-6; D is perhaps TRBD1 (5 bases). Germline CDR1 MNHNS, CDR2 SASEGT. V was shortened by 2 bases and J by 3 bases, with 11 bases between the two germline ends. There are 16 residues in the CDR3.

This clone was counted only a few times. The CDR3 DNA is TGTGCCAGCAGCTTAGTCGGGACAGGACTCAACAATGAGCAGTTCTTC. Encoded protein: CASSLVGTGLNNEQFF. This chain uses TRBV7-2 with TRBJ2-1; 8 bases line up with TRBD1. The ends lost 1 base at V and 5 bases at J; junction bases unmatched: 7. The germline V gene encodes CDR1 SGHTA and CDR2 FQGNSA. The CDR3 covers 16 residues.

This clone appeared a few times. The gene calls are TRBV29-1 and TRBJ1-6, with a weak D call TRBD1 (6 bases). The CDR3 length is 13 residues. Germline lookup yields CDR1 SQVTM and CDR2 ANQGSEA. V was pared by 7 bases and J by 10 bases, with 17 bases between. The CDR3 sequence is CSDPQGRGSPLHF. Written as DNA, the CDR3 is TGCAGCGACCCTCAGGGGAGGGGGTCACCCCTCCACTTT.

This clone turned up a few times. The rearrangement links TRBV6-5 to TRBJ1-4; 7 nucleotides agree with TRBD1. J was trimmed by 4 bases and V by 2 bases; bases with no gene match: 4. From germline, CDR1 is MNHEY and CDR2 SVGAGI. The length of the CDR3 is 15 residues. DNA of the CDR3: TGTGCCAGCAGTTACCAGGGACAGAATAATGAAAAACTGTTTTTT. Its protein is CASSYQGQNNEKLFF.

To note about this clone: Sequence at one end of the junction differs from germline and may be a read error. The V gene is TRBV7-9, the J gene TRBJ2-7; the match to TRBD2 covers 7 bases. Germline-derived CDR1 and CDR2 are SEHNR and FQNEAQ (reference sequence). CDR3 length: 12 amino acids. The CDR3 region has the DNA TGTGCCAGCAGCTCGACCCGGGGGGTTGGATTATTC. Residues: CASSSTRGVGLF.

V gene TRBV7-6 combines with J gene TRBJ2-7, with TRBD1 identical over 9 bases. Unmatched junction bases numbered 8, after V lost 0 bases and J lost 2 bases. Germline V lookup: CDR1 SGHVS, CDR2 FNYEAQ. The CDR3 runs to 17 residues. CDR3 loop: CASSLAGGTGTTYEQYF. The CDR3 DNA reads TGTGCCAGCAGCTTAGCGGGGGGGACAGGGACTACCTACGAGCAGTACTTC.

The gene calls are TRBV4-1 and TRBJ2-3, with 13 bases matching TRBD2. In germline, CDR1 is MGHRA, CDR2 YSYEKL. With 4 bases clipped from V and 5 bases from J, the junction kept 12 bases outside the gene matches. The CDR3 sequence is 18 residues long. This CDR3 is CASSLRPTSGGPEDTQYF. The DNA of the CDR3 is TGCGCCAGCAGCCTTCGCCCGACTAGCGGGGGGCCGGAAGATACGCAGTATTTT.

The CDR3 loop reads CASSSRQEPVADLNTEAFF. The DNA for the CDR3 is TGTGCCAGCAGCTCCCGACAGGAACCGGTGGCCGACCTGAACACTGAAGCTTTCTTT. This rearrangement joins TRBV7-9 to TRBJ1-1, with D perhaps matching TRBD1 (6 bases). The V end lost 4 bases, the J end lost 0 bases, and 24 bases lay between the germline ends. Germline V gene sequence: CDR1 SEHNR, CDR2 FQNEAQ (reference sequence). The length of the CDR3 is 19 residues.

There are a few counts of this clone. This sequence joins TRBV27 and TRBJ1-6, with D tentatively TRBD1 (6 bases). Germline CDR1 and CDR2: MNHEY and SMNVEV (reference sequence). Trimming shortened V by 0 bases and J by 10 bases, and 10 bases separated the two germline ends. This CDR3 comprises 14 residues. DNA for the CDR3: TGTGCCAGCAGTTTATCACAAGGGGGATCACCCCTCCACTTT. This gives the protein CASSLSQGGSPLHF.

This clone has only a few counts. This chain links TRBV5-1 with TRBJ2-7; D may be TRBD2 (6 bases). The CDR3 runs to 15 residues. CDR1 SGHRS and CDR2 YFSETQ come from the germline V gene. With 0 bases removed from V and 2 bases from J, the gap between germline ends came to 12 bases. CDR3 DNA sequence: TGCGCCAGCAGCTTGGATGAGGGAGGTCCCTACGAGCAGTACTTC. Translated, it gives CASSLDEGGPYEQYF.

This clone was recorded a few times. The chain recombines TRBV6-1 with TRBJ2-7; TRBD1 aligns across 8 bases. The CDR3 loop spans 14 amino acids. Germline CDR1 MNHNS, CDR2 SASEGT. With V trimmed by 5 bases and J by 1 base, 4 bases remained unmatched. This chain's CDR3 is CASSTRQGSYEQYF. The DNA of the CDR3 is TGTGCCAGCAGTACTAGACAGGGGTCCTACGAGCAGTACTTC.

The V gene is TRBV4-3, the J gene TRBJ1-2, with D unresolved. The CDR3 loop spans 15 amino acids. The ends were cut back, 0 bases at V and 7 bases at J, with 15 bases in the middle. Germline V lookup: CDR1 LGHNA, CDR2 YSLEER. DNA of the CDR3: TGCGCCAGCAGCCAAGATGTCGGGGAGAACCTTGGCTACACCTTC. This codes for CASSQDVGENLGYTF.

This rearrangement joins TRBV2 to TRBJ2-5, with D maybe TRBD1 (6 bases). Matching the DNA end better, TRBJ2-7 makes the J call doubtful. Germline CDR1 reads SNHLY; CDR2 reads FYNNEI. This CDR3 comprises 15 residues. The chain's CDR3 is CASSEQGQSPYEQYF. The CDR3 region has the DNA TGTGCCAGCAGTGAGCAAGGACAGAGCCCCTACGAGCAGTACTTC.